This T cell receptor beta chain is from a study of blood T cell repertoires in COVID-19. Profiled with immunoSEQ multiplex PCR; TCRdb holds only in-frame clones, not every one. The sample contains some 200,000 clones, more than 70% of which appear only once. This receptor was identified in a human donor in a cohort sampled during active COVID-19. The sequenced sample consisted of peripheral blood.

The DNA for the CDR3 is TGTGCCATCAGAGACAGCTACTACGAGCAGTACTTC. This encodes CAIRDSYYEQYF. J is TRBJ2-7 and V is TRBV10-3; weak D call: TRBD1 (5 bases). Trimming removed 6 bases from V and 3 bases from J, with 9 bases in between. The CDR3 sequence is 12 residues long. Germline CDR1 ENHRY, CDR2 SYGVKD.